The next 27 T cell receptor beta chains were all read from a single sample in a study of long-term antiretroviral therapy in people with HIV (dated by TCRdb to between 2020 and 2023). The immunoSEQ hsTCRB v3.0 assay was used at survey level resolution to sequence the TRB variable region. TCRdb mirrors the immuneACCESS table, restricted to in-frame sequences. Some clones are absent from its copies; in checked studies, under half trace to an unresolved V gene, and the reason for the others is unknown. For this sample there are roughly 40,000 clones; roughly nine tenths appear just once. The ten largest clones take up about 4% of the sample. The specimen was unsorted PBMCs, collected 1.2 years after starting antiretroviral therapy. The receptors shown here come from a woman in her forties or fifties with HIV.

The V and J genes are TRBV5-6 and TRBJ1-6; D uncertain. This CDR3 is built from 15 residues. Looked up from germline, CDR1 is SGHDT and CDR2 is YYEEEE. V dropped 0 bases and J dropped 8 bases, with 12 bases sitting between them. Here the CDR3 reads CASSLVGSGDSPLHF. The CDR3 region has the DNA TGTGCCAGCAGCTTGGTGGGCAGCGGGGATTCACCCCTCCACTTT.

This clone was detected only a few times. The rearrangement links TRBV6-1 to TRBJ1-5; D possibly corresponds to TRBD1 (6 bases). In germline, CDR1 is MNHNS, CDR2 SASEGT. The V end was cut by 4 bases, the J end by 7 bases, with 14 bases between. The CDR3 loop spans 14 amino acids. In DNA, the CDR3 is TGTGCCAGCAGTGCGGGGGGCTTCGGACAGCCCCAGCATTTT. Protein: CASSAGGFGQPQHF.

The rearrangement links TRBV6-5 to TRBJ1-4, with 7 bases lining up with TRBD1. V dropped 4 bases and J dropped 5; count of bases not matched to a gene: 1. This CDR3 is 13 amino acids long. Germline CDR1 reads MNHEY; CDR2 reads SVGAGI. CDR3 coding DNA: TGTGCCAGCAGTTTACAGGGGAATGAAAAACTGTTTTTT. Amino acid sequence: CASSLQGNEKLFF.

This rearrangement joins TRBV7-2 to TRBJ2-5; TRBD1 might be the D (6 bases). The CDR3 totals 14 residues. Trimming removed 5 bases from V and 2 bases from J, with 12 bases in between. Germline-derived CDR1 and CDR2 are SGHTA and FQGNSA. Written as DNA, the CDR3 is TGTGCCAGCAGCCCGGACAGAGCGCAAGAGACCCAGTACTTC. Encoded protein: CASSPDRAQETQYF.

The rearrangement joins TRBV4-1 to TRBJ2-1, with a weak D call TRBD2 (6 bases). Germline loops: CDR1 MGHRA, CDR2 YSYEKL. This CDR3 has 16 amino acids. V lost 1 base and J lost 0, with 10 bases in between. CDR3 in amino acids: CASSQGGLRSYNEQFF. The CDR3 DNA reads as TGCGCCAGCAGCCAAGGGGGACTCCGCTCCTACAATGAGCAGTTCTTC.

This clone was detected only a few times. J is TRBJ1-1 and V is TRBV29-1, with D unresolved. CDR1 SQVTM and CDR2 ANQGSEA come from the germline V gene. V lost 5 bases and J 7 bases, leaving 14 bases between the germline ends. The CDR3 sequence is 12 residues long. In DNA form, the CDR3 reads TGCAGCGTTTTTCGCGACGGATATGAAGCTTTCTTT. Translating gives CSVFRDGYEAFF.

This clone was counted a few times. The chain joins TRBV29-1 to TRBJ1-2; no clear D. V was cut by 4 bases and J by 4 bases, with 10 bases left in between. Germline V gene lookup returns CDR1 SQVTM and CDR2 ANQGSEA. The CDR3 consists of 12 residues. As DNA, the CDR3 is TGCAGCGTTGGGGAGGGTGGCTATGGCTACACCTTC. Its translation is CSVGEGGYGYTF.

The V gene is TRBV4-3, the J gene TRBJ2-7; D possibly corresponds to TRBD1 (6 bases). This CDR3 region has 14 residues. The V end lost 1 base, the J end lost 4 bases, and 11 bases lay between the germline ends. From germline, CDR1 is LGHNA and CDR2 YSLEER. The CDR3 here is CASSQVPTGYEQYF. As DNA, the CDR3 is TGCGCCAGCAGCCAAGTTCCCACAGGGTACGAGCAGTACTTC.

The CDR3 loop reads CASSLGTNSPLHF. In DNA form, the CDR3 reads TGTGCCAGTAGCCTGGGGACTAATTCACCCCTCCACTTT. The chain employs TRBV19 and TRBJ1-6; perhaps TRBD1 as D (5 bases). CDR1 and CDR2 from the germline V gene are LNHDA and SQIVND (reference sequence). Trimming left V 6 bases short and J 6 bases short, with 9 bases between. CDR3 size: 13 residues.

V usage is TRBV7-2 and J usage is TRBJ1-2; weak D call: TRBD1 (5 bases). The CDR3 has 16 amino acids. The germline V and J ends were trimmed by 2 bases and 2 bases, with 15 bases remaining between them. CDR1 and CDR2 from the germline V gene are SGHTA and FQGNSA. CDR3 amino acids: CASSLTRGTANYGYTF. The CDR3 DNA reads TGTGCCAGCAGCTTAACACGAGGGACGGCGAACTATGGCTACACCTTC. Complete variable domain (other parts from reference TRBV7-2 and TRBJ1-2): GAGVSQSPSNKVTEKGKDVELRCDPISGHTALYWYRQSLGQGLEFLIYFQGNSAPDKSGLPSDRFSAERTGGSVSTLTIQRTQQEDSAVYLCASSLTRGTANYGYTFGSGTRLTVV.

The J gene is TRBJ2-5, the V gene TRBV7-9; maybe TRBD1 (6 bases). This CDR3 is 14 amino acids long. V was shortened by 0 bases and J by 12 bases, with 17 bases between the two germline ends. Germline lookup yields CDR1 SEHNR and CDR2 FQNEAQ (reference sequence). CDR3 sequence: CASSLARNPGQKYF. DNA of the CDR3: TGTGCCAGCAGCTTAGCCAGAAACCCGGGACAAAAGTACTTC.

The V gene is TRBV29-1, the J gene TRBJ2-3, with D maybe TRBD1 (5 bases). The V end was cut by 6 bases, the J end by 4 bases, with 14 bases between. This CDR3 comprises 13 residues. The germline V gene has CDR1 SQVTM and CDR2 ANQGSEA. The CDR3 reads CSVVRLGADTQYF. The CDR3 region has the DNA TGCAGCGTCGTCCGGCTAGGGGCAGATACGCAGTATTTT.

The chain combines TRBV5-1 with TRBJ1-1; D is unresolved. The CDR3 covers 13 residues. Per germline, CDR1 SGHRS and CDR2 YFSETQ. With 0 bases removed from V and 1 base from J, the gap between germline ends came to 4 bases. Here the CDR3 DNA reads TGCGCCAGCAGCTTGGGCGAGAACACTGAAGCTTTCTTT. It specifies CASSLGENTEAFF.

This clone was detected only a few times. The chain uses TRBV2 and TRBJ1-2; 8 nucleotides agree with TRBD1. Germline V gene data show CDR1 as SNHLY and CDR2 as FYNNEI. J gave up 1 base and V 6 bases, and 4 bases lay outside the gene matches. The CDR3 is 14 amino acids. Written as DNA, the CDR3 is TGTGCCAGCAGGAACAGGGGGAGTAACTATGGCTACACCTTC. Residues: CASRNRGSNYGYTF.

The rearrangement links TRBV5-1 to TRBJ2-1, with TRBD2 matching 8 bases. Per germline, CDR1 SGHRS and CDR2 YFSETQ. The CDR3 totals 15 residues. V gave up 3 bases and J gave up 10 bases; unmatched junction bases: 12. The CDR3 here is CASSSGGGLAREQFF. In DNA form, the CDR3 reads TGCGCCAGCAGCTCCGGGGGGGGACTGGCAAGGGAGCAGTTCTTC. Looking up the rest from reference TRBV5-1 and TRBJ2-1 gives the full variable domain: KAGVTQTPRYLIKTRGQQVTLSCSPISGHRSVSWYQQTPGQGLQFLFEYFSETQRNKGNFPGRFSGRQFSNSRSEMNVSTLELGDSALYLCASSSGGGLAREQFFGPGTRLTVL.

This clone was picked up a small number of times. The chain links TRBV20-1 to TRBJ1-1; D remains ambiguous. V was cut by 3 bases and J by 3 bases, with 5 bases left in between. The CDR3 is made up of 11 amino acids. In germline, CDR1 is DFQATT, CDR2 SNEGSKA (reference sequence). The CDR3 nucleotides read TGCAGTGCTAGTATGGACACTGAAGCTTTCTTT. Translating gives CSASMDTEAFF.

The gene calls are TRBV5-1 and TRBJ2-5; D is undetermined. The germline gives CDR1 SGHRS, CDR2 YFSETQ. V lost 2 bases, J lost 2 bases, and 10 bases lay in between. CDR3 length equals 14 residues. The CDR3 loop is CASSFSYLQETQYF. CDR3 bases: TGCGCCAGCAGCTTCAGTTATTTACAAGAGACCCAGTACTTC. Variable domain in full (rest from reference TRBV5-1 and TRBJ2-5): KAGVTQTPRYLIKTRGQQVTLSCSPISGHRSVSWYQQTPGQGLQFLFEYFSETQRNKGNFPGRFSGRQFSNSRSEMNVSTLELGDSALYLCASSFSYLQETQYFGPGTRLLVL.

The J gene is TRBJ2-1, the V gene TRBV19, with D unclear. Trimming cost V 5 bases and J 5 bases, with 7 bases left between them. CDR1 and CDR2 from the germline V gene are LNHDA and SQIVND (reference sequence). The CDR3 totals 12 residues. The CDR3 DNA reads TGTGCCAGTAGTCCCCGGGACAATGAGCAGTTCTTC. This gives the protein CASSPRDNEQFF.

The chain uses TRBV29-1 and TRBJ2-5; D might be TRBD1 or TRBD2, each matching 5 bases. Trimming pared 6 bases from V and 1 base from J, leaving 15 bases between. The CDR3 is 14 residues long. Looked up from germline, CDR1 is SQVTM and CDR2 is ANQGSEA. The CDR3: CSVGELRLQETQYF. DNA for the CDR3: TGCAGCGTGGGGGAACTCAGGCTCCAAGAGACCCAGTACTTC.

The chain joins TRBV7-9 to TRBJ1-1; D gene ambiguous. The CDR3 has 12 amino acids. The germline V gene has CDR1 SEHNR and CDR2 FQNEAQ (reference sequence). V was trimmed by 6 bases and J by 5 bases, leaving 10 bases between them. The CDR3 loop is CASSLGPTEAFF. The CDR3 bases are TGTGCCAGCAGTCTCGGGCCTACTGAAGCTTTCTTT.

The chain combines TRBV12-5 with TRBJ2-5; 7 bases map to TRBD2. The CDR3 loop spans 15 amino acids. Germline-derived CDR1 and CDR2 are LGHNT and FRNRAP. V trimming: 2 bases; J trimming: 3 bases; junction bases outside the gene matches: 6. The CDR3 DNA follows: TGTGCTAGTGGTTTGAGGACGGGGGGAAAAGAGACCCAGTACTTC. Amino acid sequence: CASGLRTGGKETQYF.

On this clone itself: Other DNA variants within this sample encode the same CDR3. This chain connects TRBV5-1 to TRBJ1-2; 8 nucleotides match TRBD1. There are 16 residues in the CDR3. Unmatched junction bases numbered 16, after V lost 5 bases and J lost 7 bases. Germline CDR1 is SGHRS and CDR2 is YFSETQ. Here the CDR3 reads CASSQGTGGLLGGYTF. The CDR3 nucleotides read TGCGCCAGCAGTCAAGGGACAGGTGGACTGTTGGGTGGCTACACCTTC.

This chain uses TRBV5-6 with TRBJ1-2; weak D call: TRBD1 (6 bases). The CDR3 has 16 amino acids. V was pared by 4 bases and J by 1 base, with 17 bases between. Germline V gene sequence: CDR1 SGHDT, CDR2 YYEEEE. CDR3 residues: CASSLRDRSVNYGYTF. The DNA for the CDR3 is TGTGCCAGCAGCCTACGAGACAGGTCGGTTAACTATGGCTACACCTTC.

This clone was observed a few times. The chain is built from TRBV5-1 and TRBJ2-7; D uncertain. Germline V gene sequence: CDR1 SGHRS, CDR2 YFSETQ. CDR3 length: 13 residues. V was clipped by 4 bases and J by 3 bases, with 11 bases between them. The CDR3 loop is CASSPLIDYEQYF. CDR3 sequence (DNA): TGCGCCAGCAGCCCACTGATCGACTACGAGCAGTACTTC.

V and J are TRBV6-5 and TRBJ1-5, with 7 bases fitting TRBD1. The CDR3 runs to 15 residues. Germline CDR1 reads MNHEY; CDR2 reads SVGAGI. The trim removed 6 bases at V and 4 bases at J, leaving 9 bases unmatched. The DNA of the CDR3 is TGTGCCAGCAGCCCATTGGGGACAGTTAATCAGCCCCAGCATTTT. Its translation is CASSPLGTVNQPQHF.

The chain couples TRBV9 to TRBJ2-2, with TRBD2 as a possible D gene (6 bases). The germline V gene encodes CDR1 SGDLS and CDR2 YYNGEE. Trimming shortened V by 4 bases and J by 5 bases, and 18 bases separated the two germline ends. The CDR3 loop spans 16 amino acids. CDR3 bases: TGTGCCAGCAGCCCACTAGCCGGCAGGGTGACCGGGGAGCTGTTTTTT. This sequence encodes CASSPLAGRVTGELFF. The complete variable domain, with remaining parts taken from reference TRBV9 and TRBJ2-2, reads DSGVTQTPKHLITATGQRVTLRCSPRSGDLSVYWYQQSLDQGLQFLIQYYNGEERAKGNILERFSAQQFPDLHSELNLSSLELGDSALYFCASSPLAGRVTGELFFGEGSRLTVL.

The chain carries TRBV6-6 and TRBJ2-1; 8 bases align to TRBD2. V lost 1 base, J lost 2 bases, and 1 base stayed unmatched. CDR3 length equals 15 residues. Germline lookup yields CDR1 MNHNY and CDR2 SVGAGI (reference sequence). In DNA form, the CDR3 reads TGTGCCAGCAGTTACTTAGCGGGGACCTACAATGAGCAGTTCTTC. It codes for CASSYLAGTYNEQFF.